This T cell receptor (beta chain) was captured by sequencing in a study of tumor and adjacent non-tumor tissue in lung cancer. Study at large: Aged about 31 to 76 years, patients included roughly eleven men and 5 women with stage I to III disease.

Regarding the study as a whole: TCR diversity was significantly greater in tumor than normal lung tissue. Tumor repertoires had a smaller top 100 clone share than normal lung.

The CDR3 has 12 residues. Germline CDR1 reads SQVTM; CDR2 reads ANQGSEA. With 7 bases removed from V and 5 bases from J, the gap between germline ends came to 11 bases. This clonotype was detected ten times or more. Its antigen is unknown. The template was RNA from unsorted bulk tissue. Distant lung tissue was collected more than 3 cm away from the tumor edge. Donors were chemotherapy-naive, newly diagnosed lung cancer surgical patients in China, August–late 2014. Three rounds of nested PCR, following a modified ARM-PCR protocol, produced the TCRbeta library. MiXCR, run by TCRdb on the multiplex PCR reads, gives a single entry per CDR3 protein. The sample records about 75,000 distinct CDR3 sequences, roughly 70% being singletons.

The receptor was isolated from a woman between 50 and 59 years old with non-small cell lung cancer. Specimen: distant non-tumor lung tissue. The chain is built from TRBV29-1 and TRBJ2-2; D uncertain. The CDR3, as DNA: TGCAGCGGGGCTGGGCAAACCGGGGAGCTGTTTTTT. Translated: CSGAGQTGELFF.